Listed below are T cell receptor beta chains from one sample, sequenced in a study of cytomegalovirus exposure and HLA in healthy donors. Profiling relied on immunoSEQ multiplex PCR, and the TCRdb table lists in-frame clones only, not all of them. The data show about 77,000 clones, roughly 74% seen once. What was sequenced was PBMCs. All receptors derive from a man in his forties in good health and CMV-seronegative. Each CDR3 is given with its conserved first and last residue. D genes are given only for firm matches. For some rows the clone size is stated as once, few or many, or as a class when expanded; others skip it.

NA	TRBV7-8	TRBD1	TRBJ2-1	CASSRDRITGRGQFF	TGTGCCAGCAGCCGGGACAGGATAACAGGCCGGGGGCAGTTCTTC
NA	TRBV23-1	NA	TRBJ2-2	CASSTGAANTGELFF	TGCGCCAGCAGCACAGGCGCCGCGAACACCGGGGAGCTGTTTTTT
NA	TRBV6-5	TRBD1	TRBJ2-7	CASRLDRVHSYEQYF	TGTGCCAGCAGACTCGACAGGGTCCACTCCTACGAGCAGTACTTC
NA	TRBV5-6	TRBD1	TRBJ2-5	CASSLKGQVQETQYF	TGTGCCAGCAGCTTGAAGGGACAGGTACAGGAGACCCAGTACTTC
NA	TRBV27	NA	TRBJ2-7	CASSYRDSDYEQYF	TGTGCCAGCAGTTACCGGGACTCTGACTACGAGCAGTACTTC
NA	TRBV12-5	TRBD1	TRBJ1-1	CASGRGQGATEAFF	TGTGCTAGTGGTCGGGGACAGGGGGCCACTGAAGCTTTCTTT
NA	TRBV7-2	NA	TRBJ2-6	CASSQYRQLRSSGANVLTF	TGTGCCAGCAGCCAGTACAGACAGTTACGAAGCTCTGGGGCCAACGTCCTGACTTTC
NA	TRBV6-1	TRBD1	TRBJ2-7	CASSGTGNPYEQYF	TGTGCCAGCAGTGGGACAGGCAATCCCTACGAGCAGTACTTC
NA	TRBV6-1	NA	TRBJ1-4	CASSDLRLDRTNEKLFF	TGTGCCAGCAGTGATCTCCGTCTCGACAGAACTAATGAAAAACTGTTTTTT
NA	TRBV7-9	NA	TRBJ2-7	CASSLGGLGPPEQYF	TGTGCCAGCAGCTTAGGCGGGTTGGGTCCTCCCGAGCAGTACTTC
NA	TRBV5-3	NA	TRBJ2-5	CARSIDPTDPQETQYF	TGTGCCAGAAGCATCGACCCGACAGATCCACAAGAGACCCAGTACTTC
NA	TRBV5-1	TRBD1	TRBJ1-2	CASSTGTGVQGYTF	TGCGCCAGCAGCACGGGGACAGGGGTTCAGGGCTACACCTTC
NA	TRBV4-1	TRBD1	TRBJ1-4	CASSLRDRDNEKLFF	TGCGCCAGCAGCCTCCGGGACAGGGATAATGAAAAACTGTTTTTT
NA	TRBV30	NA	TRBJ2-1	CAWRQAGAGVNEQFF	TGTGCCTGGAGGCAGGCAGGGGCGGGGGTTAATGAGCAGTTCTTC
NA	TRBV4-1	NA	TRBJ1-5	CASSQETGSNQPQHF	TGCGCCAGCAGCCAAGAGACAGGTAGCAATCAGCCCCAGCATTTT
NA	TRBV7-2	NA	TRBJ2-1	CASSLWALGDEQFF	TGTGCCAGCAGCTTATGGGCCCTCGGGGATGAGCAGTTCTTC
once	TRBV15	TRBD1	TRBJ2-2	CATRIVRGQLNTGELFF	TGTGCCACCAGGATAGTCCGGGGACAGCTGAACACCGGGGAGCTGTTTTTT
NA	TRBV5-8	NA	TRBJ1-2	CASYRKLTMTPYGYTF	TGTGCCAGCTACCGGAAACTGACTATGACTCCATATGGCTACACCTTC
NA	TRBV19	NA	TRBJ2-2	CASSIQDRYTGELFF	TGTGCCAGTAGTATCCAGGACAGATATACCGGGGAGCTGTTTTTT
once	TRBV5-1	TRBD2	TRBJ2-3	CASSPGLAGEVTQYF	TGCGCCAGCAGCCCCGGACTAGCGGGGGAGGTTACGCAGTATTTT
NA	TRBV18	NA	TRBJ1-3	CASSPPGATGNTIYF	TGTGCCAGCTCACCACCGGGGGCAACTGGAAACACCATATATTTT
once	TRBV5-1	NA	TRBJ1-2	CASSSRGYGYTF	TGCGCCAGCAGCTCTAGGGGGTATGGCTACACCTTC
NA	TRBV29-1	TRBD1	TRBJ1-1	CSGAGTGSTEAFF	TGCAGCGGGGCCGGGACAGGATCAACTGAAGCTTTCTTT
NA	TRBV18	NA	TRBJ2-1	CASSPSSDEQFF	TGTGCCAGCTCACCAAGCAGCGATGAACAGTTCTTC
NA	TRBV11-2	NA	TRBJ1-4	CASSSYVATNEKLFF	TGTGCCAGCAGCTCTTATGTAGCAACTAATGAAAAACTGTTTTTT
once	TRBV7-3	NA	TRBJ1-3	CASSLGTSSGNTIYF	TGTGCCAGCAGCCTCGGGACAAGCTCTGGAAACACCATATATTTT
NA	TRBV9	TRBD2	TRBJ2-1	CASSVDGGASSEQFF	TGTGCCAGCAGCGTAGACGGGGGGGCTTCTAGTGAGCAGTTCTTC
NA	TRBV27	NA	TRBJ2-7	CASSLRDNYEQYF	TGTGCCAGCAGCCTCCGGGACAACTACGAGCAGTACTTC
few	TRBV4-1	TRBD2	TRBJ2-5	CASSQATSGAQETQYF	TGCGCCAGCAGCCAAGCGACTAGCGGAGCGCAAGAGACCCAGTACTTC
once	TRBV5-1	TRBD1	TRBJ2-2	CASSSQGAPNTGELFF	TGCGCCAGCAGCTCGCAGGGGGCTCCGAACACCGGGGAGCTGTTTTTT
NA	TRBV12-5	NA	TRBJ1-2	CASGFRGKGYTF	TGTGCTAGTGGTTTTCGGGGGAAGGGCTACACCTTC
few	TRBV7-9	NA	TRBJ2-1	CASSSIGGAHNEQFF	TGTGCCAGCAGCTCCATAGGGGGGGCCCACAATGAGCAGTTCTTC
few	TRBV7-9	TRBD1	TRBJ2-6	CASSRGQGRSGANVLTF	TGTGCCAGCAGCCGCGGACAGGGGAGGTCTGGGGCCAACGTCCTGACTTTC
NA	TRBV2	TRBD2	TRBJ2-3	CASSKRGSTDTQYF	TGTGCCAGCAGCAAGCGGGGGAGCACAGATACGCAGTATTTT
NA	TRBV5-1	NA	TRBJ2-1	CASSPLGGVEQFF	TGCGCCAGCAGCCCCCTTGGAGGAGTTGAGCAGTTCTTC
NA	TRBV4-2	NA	TRBJ1-1	CASSQDPGKSGGGEAFF	TGTGCCAGCAGCCAAGATCCTGGGAAGAGTGGGGGGGGTGAAGCTTTCTTT
NA	TRBV7-2	TRBD1	TRBJ1-4	CASSLVARGRREKLFF	TGTGCCAGCAGCTTAGTCGCCAGGGGGCGCCGTGAAAAACTGTTTTTT
few	TRBV4-3	TRBD1	TRBJ1-4	CASSPQSSGTGIGKLFF	TGCGCCAGCAGCCCACAATCCTCCGGGACAGGGATTGGAAAACTGTTTTTT
few	TRBV11-2	NA	TRBJ2-7	CASSITTYEQYF	TGTGCCAGCAGCATAACAACCTACGAGCAGTACTTC
NA	TRBV7-2	NA	TRBJ1-4	CASSPIPQGVGEKLFF	TGTGCCAGCAGCCCTATTCCACAGGGAGTAGGGGAAAAACTGTTTTTT
NA	TRBV2	NA	TRBJ1-1	CASRGVGNTEAFF	TGTGCCAGCAGAGGGGTAGGGAACACTGAAGCTTTCTTT
NA	TRBV6-4	NA	TRBJ2-3	CASSAGYRGTLATTDTQYF	TGTGCCAGCAGTGCCGGCTACCGGGGGACCTTAGCCACCACAGATACGCAGTATTTT
few	TRBV9	NA	TRBJ1-1	CASSVGLSGRSFF	TGTGCCAGCAGCGTAGGATTGTCTGGGAGATCTTTCTTT
few	TRBV6-5	TRBD1	TRBJ1-6	CASSYSTGGKTPLHF	TGTGCCAGCAGTTACTCGACAGGGGGTAAAACACCCCTCCACTTT
NA	TRBV4-1	NA	TRBJ1-1	CASSPGRGLRNTEAFF	TGCGCCAGCAGCCCCGGGCGGGGCCTCAGGAACACTGAAGCTTTCTTT
few	TRBV19	TRBD1	TRBJ1-5	CASTRMSPGQGRNQPQHF	TGTGCCAGTACTAGAATGAGCCCGGGACAGGGGCGCAATCAGCCCCAGCATTTT
NA	TRBV9	TRBD1	TRBJ1-5	CASSEGTGRHRPQHF	TGTGCCAGCAGCGAGGGGACAGGTCGGCATAGGCCCCAGCATTTT
NA	TRBV7-9	NA	TRBJ2-1	CASSLAKQSSYNEQFF	TGTGCCAGCAGCTTAGCTAAGCAAAGCTCCTACAATGAGCAGTTCTTC
NA	TRBV7-2	NA	TRBJ2-5	CASSLGLAGETQYF	TGTGCCAGCAGCTTAGGGCTAGCTGGGGAGACCCAGTACTTC
few	TRBV30	NA	TRBJ2-7	CAWSVGDNYEQYF	TGTGCCTGGAGTGTAGGGGACAACTACGAGCAGTACTTC
NA	TRBV7-3	TRBD2	TRBJ2-7	CASSLIGRVEEQYF	TGTGCCAGCAGCCTCATAGGGAGGGTAGAGGAGCAGTACTTC
NA	TRBV27	NA	TRBJ1-1	CASSAYMNTEAFF	TGTGCCAGCAGTGCCTATATGAACACTGAAGCTTTCTTT
few	TRBV5-5	TRBD1	TRBJ1-1	CASSGTALNSEAFF	TGTGCCAGCAGCGGGACAGCCCTCAATTCTGAAGCTTTCTTT
NA	TRBV18	NA	TRBJ1-1	CASSPRTDSSEAFF	TGTGCCAGCTCACCCCGGACAGATTCATCTGAAGCTTTCTTT
NA	TRBV4-1	NA	TRBJ2-7	CASSQELADYEQYF	TGCGCCAGCAGCCAAGAATTAGCCGACTACGAGCAGTACTTC